Listed here is a single TCR beta chain. In the original analysis: Amplifying reference gene primers gave estimates of nucleated cell counts. This table comes from immunoSEQ multiplex PCR, and its TCRdb copy is limited to in-frame clones, with some not included. V, J and clone size reflect that table, while D and trimming were determined from the DNA. The repertoire holds about 96,000 clones, with about 87% as singletons. The data were taken from a study of blood T cell repertoires in COVID-19. The sample taken for sequencing was peripheral blood. This sequence originates from a human donor with COVID-19, enrolled during active disease. The donor label of this sample is uncertain.

The CDR3 coding sequence is TGTGCCAGCAGCGTGGGGGAGGGGACCATATATTTT. Encoded protein: CASSVGEGTIYF. The chain has TRBV9 and TRBJ1-3; tentatively, D is TRBD1 (5 bases). The CDR3 contains 12 residues. Trimming removed 2 bases from V and 10 bases from J, with 10 bases in between. Germline V gives CDR1 SGDLS, CDR2 YYNGEE. Variable domain in full (rest from reference TRBV9 and TRBJ1-3): DSGVTQTPKHLITATGQRVTLRCSPRSGDLSVYWYQQSLDQGLQFLIQYYNGEERAKGNILERFSAQQFPDLHSELNLSSLELGDSALYFCASSVGEGTIYFGEGSWLTVV.